This entry is about one T cell receptor beta chain. Its matching antigen is unknown. V shed 5 bases and J 2 bases; nucleotides not matched to a gene: 9. CDR1 is SGHTA, CDR2 FQGTGA, per germline. This CDR3 contains 16 residues. This sample is drawn from a study of T cells in localized non-small cell lung cancer. Findings and caveats of the study: Heterogeneity remains possible, as sequencing covered one tumor region only. Uninvolved adjacent lung had higher T cell clonality than tumor and all other tissues. The study linked higher blood T cell density to longer overall survival.

Sequenced by immunoSEQ multiplex PCR; TCRdb stores in-frame clones only, minus some. Among approximately 81,000 clones listed, approximately 90% were seen once. The sample consisted of peripheral blood, taken before any cancer treatment. This sequence was found in a woman aged 40-75 years with stage I squamous cell lung carcinoma. The chain carries TRBV7-3 and TRBJ1-2; TRBD1 agrees at 9 bases. The CDR3 DNA is TGTGCCAGCAGCGCAACCGGGACAGGGCCAAACTATGGCTACACCTTC. Amino acid sequence: CASSATGTGPNYGYTF.